Presented here are 10 T cell receptor beta chains from one specimen sequenced in a study of beta chain features in type 1 diabetes. The isolated RNA, all of it, was reverse transcribed, so expressed TCRB transcripts were what got sequenced. Profiling relied on immunoSEQ multiplex PCR, and the TCRdb table lists in-frame clones only, not all of them. The sample comprises about 150,000 clones, roughly 8% of which are singletons, and 0.65% rests with the top ten. Sequenced material: central memory CD4+ T cells from blood. The source of these receptors is a man younger than 30 in good health.

J is TRBJ2-1 and V is TRBV7-2; the match to TRBD1 covers 10 bases. Germline trimming cut 5 bases from V and 5 bases from J; bases unmatched to any gene: 6. CDR1 SGHTA and CDR2 FQGNSA come from the germline V gene. This CDR3 is built from 15 residues. CDR3 region: CASSRPGTGDNEQFF. For the CDR3, the DNA is TGTGCCAGCAGCCGCCCCGGGACAGGGGACAATGAGCAGTTCTTC.

This clone was seen only a few times. The V call is TRBV19, the J call TRBJ1-6; 8 positions agree with TRBD1. The CDR3 spans 14 residues. The germline CDR1 and CDR2 sequences are LNHDA and SQIVND (reference sequence). V lost 6 bases to trimming and J lost 6 bases; unmatched junction nucleotides: 4. The DNA for the CDR3 is TGTGCCAGTAGCGGGACAGGCGGTAATTCACCCCTCCACTTT. Amino acids: CASSGTGGNSPLHF.

This chain links TRBV9 with TRBJ1-2; D may be TRBD1 (5 bases). V was shortened by 0 bases and J by 8 bases, with 14 bases between the two germline ends. CDR1 is SGDLS, CDR2 YYNGEE, per germline. CDR3 length: 14 residues. CDR3 coding DNA: TGTGCCAGCAGCGTAGATCAGGGTTCGCGCGGCTACACCTTC. It encodes CASSVDQGSRGYTF. Using reference TRBV9 and TRBJ1-2 for the parts outside the CDR3, the full variable domain is DSGVTQTPKHLITATGQRVTLRCSPRSGDLSVYWYQQSLDQGLQFLIQYYNGEERAKGNILERFSAQQFPDLHSELNLSSLELGDSALYFCASSVDQGSRGYTFGSGTRLTVV.

CDR3 residues: CASRYRANQPQHF. In nucleotides, the CDR3 is TGTGCCAGCAGGTACAGGGCGAATCAGCCCCAGCATTTT. The chain has TRBV7-2 and TRBJ1-5; possible D gene TRBD1, 6 bases. Trimming left V 6 bases short and J 4 bases short, with 10 bases between. Germline-derived CDR1 and CDR2 are SGHTA and FQGNSA. CDR3 length: 13 amino acids.

This clone was detected only a few times. The rearrangement links TRBV28 to TRBJ1-5; 10 nucleotides agree with TRBD1. V lost 3 bases and J lost 6; bases outside the gene matches: 8. Germline V gene lookup returns CDR1 MDHEN and CDR2 SYDVKM. This CDR3 is 16 amino acids long. The CDR3, as DNA: TGTGCCAGCAGTTTCTCAGACAGGGGGCACAGTCAGCCCCAGCATTTT. Translation gives CASSFSDRGHSQPQHF.

At least ten counts were recorded for this clone. V is TRBV7-9 and J is TRBJ2-5, with no clear D. V lost 6 bases and J 4 bases, leaving 9 bases between the germline ends. CDR1 SEHNR and CDR2 FQNEAQ come from the germline V gene (reference sequence). The CDR3 is 12 residues long. As DNA, the CDR3 is TGTGCCAGCAGGGCCGTTGGAGAGACCCAGTACTTC. This encodes CASRAVGETQYF.

V gene TRBV29-1 combines with J gene TRBJ1-2; TRBD1 is a possible D gene (6 bases). Germline CDR1 reads SQVTM; CDR2 reads ANQGSEA. This CDR3 is built from 14 residues. Trimming removed 7 bases at V and 2 bases at J, with 17 bases between. CDR3 amino acids: CSADIGGLNYGYTF. CDR3 in DNA: TGCAGCGCTGACATTGGGGGCTTGAACTATGGCTACACCTTC.

This clone was picked up a small number of times. This chain links TRBV30 with TRBJ1-6; TRBD1 matches at 7 bases. The CDR3 has 13 amino acids. V lost 5 bases to trimming and J lost 9 bases; unmatched junction nucleotides: 7. Germline V gene sequence: CDR1 GTSNPN, CDR2 SVGIG (reference sequence). CDR3 region: CAWDRQGGSPLHF. The CDR3 DNA reads as TGTGCCTGGGATAGACAGGGTGGTTCACCCCTCCACTTT.

At least ten counts were recorded for this clone. The rearrangement joins TRBV19 to TRBJ2-2, with D unclear. V was cut by 4 bases and J by 1 base, with 4 bases left in between. The CDR3 covers 13 residues. The V gene's germline CDR1 is LNHDA and CDR2 SQIVND (reference sequence). The CDR3 sequence is CASSNQNTGELFF. As DNA, the CDR3 is TGTGCCAGTAGTAATCAGAACACCGGGGAGCTGTTTTTT.

The CDR3 bases are TGTGCCACCAGCAGGGACAGGGGGAAAACAGATACGCAGTATTTT. This gives the protein CATSRDRGKTDTQYF. This chain links TRBV15 with TRBJ2-3, with TRBD1 matching over 10 bases. This CDR3 contains 15 residues. Germline-derived CDR1 and CDR2 are LNHNV and YYDKDF (reference sequence). The V and J ends lost 3 bases and 3 bases, in that order; junction bases with no gene match: 3.